The clone carrying this T cell receptor (beta chain) was observed many times. Its antigen is not known. RNA transcripts yielded amplified TCR beta CDR3 regions. A set of HTBI primers served as the primers for a first-round RT-PCR of the TCR CDR3. TCRdb re-analysed the multiplex PCR reads in MiXCR, keeping a single row per CDR3 protein. Among around 400,000 distinct CDR3 sequences listed, more than 20% were seen once. V trimming: 6 bases; J trimming: 10 bases; junction bases outside the gene matches: 10. This CDR3 comprises 13 residues. The data belong to a study of T cells in Graves' hyperthyroidism and ophthalmopathy. Whole-study context: At initial diagnosis, before any treatment had begun, peripheral blood was obtained.

Stable hyperthyroidism: no ophthalmopathy progression over 18 months of follow-up. Pregnant or lactating patients were excluded, as were those with uncontrolled infection or other autoimmune disease. General study points: The blood repertoire included most of the expanded thyroid clonotypes above 0.001.

The source material was blood. J is TRBJ1-1 and V is TRBV12-3 or TRBV12-4; 8 bases match TRBD1. This TCR was recovered from a man aged 50 to 59 with Graves' hyperthyroidism. The CDR3 DNA sequence: TGTGCCAGCAGCATCCAACAGGGGGGGGGAGCTTTCTTT. Translating it yields CASSIQQGGGAFF.